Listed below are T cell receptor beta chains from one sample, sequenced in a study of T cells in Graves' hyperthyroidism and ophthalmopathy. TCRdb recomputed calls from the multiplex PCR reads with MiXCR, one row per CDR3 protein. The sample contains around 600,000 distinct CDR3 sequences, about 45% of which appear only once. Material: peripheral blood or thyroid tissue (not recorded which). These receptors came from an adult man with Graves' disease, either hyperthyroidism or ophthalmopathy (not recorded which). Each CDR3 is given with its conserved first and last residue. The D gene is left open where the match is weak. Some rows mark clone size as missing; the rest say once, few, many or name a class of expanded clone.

CDR3nt: TGTGCCAGCAGGACTGGGAATTCCTACGAGCAGTACTTC
CDR3aa: CASRTGNSYEQYF
abundance: many
len: 13
v_gene: TRBV6-5
d_gene: NA
j_gene: TRBJ2-7

CDR3nt: TGTGCCAGCAGACAGGGAAATAATGAAAAACTGTTTTTT
CDR3aa: CASRQGNNEKLFF
abundance: many
len: 13
v_gene: TRBV7-6
d_gene: NA
j_gene: TRBJ1-4

CDR3nt: TGTGCCAGCAGTTACTCGAGTCGCCCCACAGATTATAATTCACCCCTCCACTTT
CDR3aa: CASSYSSRPTDYNSPLHF
abundance: NA
len: 18
v_gene: TRBV2
d_gene: NA
j_gene: TRBJ1-6

CDR3nt: TGTGCCAGCAGTTCGAGCGGGAACTCCTACGAGCAGTACTTC
CDR3aa: CASSSSGNSYEQYF
abundance: NA
len: 14
v_gene: TRBV7-9
d_gene: TRBD2
j_gene: TRBJ2-7

CDR3nt: TGCAGTGCCTGTGCCGGGAACACTGAAGCTTTCTTT
CDR3aa: CSACAGNTEAFF
abundance: NA
len: 12
v_gene: TRBV20-1
d_gene: NA
j_gene: TRBJ1-1

CDR3nt: TGTGCCACCAGCAGCGTAGGACAGTATAATTCACCCCTCCACTTT
CDR3aa: CATSSVGQYNSPLHF
abundance: NA
len: 15
v_gene: TRBV15
d_gene: NA
j_gene: TRBJ1-6

CDR3nt: TGCAGTGCGGCAGGGGGCGTTCAGCCCCAGCATTTT
CDR3aa: CSAAGGVQPQHF
abundance: many
len: 12
v_gene: TRBV20-1
d_gene: TRBD1
j_gene: TRBJ1-5

CDR3nt: TGTGCCAGCAGCCATGGGACGGTCAACGGGGAGCTGTTTTTT
CDR3aa: CASSHGTVNGELFF
abundance: NA
len: 14
v_gene: TRBV14
d_gene: NA
j_gene: TRBJ2-2

CDR3nt: TGTGCCAGCAGGCCGGGGGGCCGTGGGACAGCCTCCTACGAGCAGTACTTC
CDR3aa: CASRPGGRGTASYEQYF
abundance: few
len: 17
v_gene: TRBV2
d_gene: NA
j_gene: TRBJ2-7

CDR3nt: TGTGCCAGCAGTAGAGACAATGTGGGGAATCAGCCCCAGCATTTT
CDR3aa: CASSRDNVGNQPQHF
abundance: NA
len: 15
v_gene: TRBV2
d_gene: NA
j_gene: TRBJ1-5

CDR3nt: TGTGCCAGCGGAACGGACAGGCGGAACTATGGCTACACCTTC
CDR3aa: CASGTDRRNYGYTF
abundance: many
len: 14
v_gene: TRBV7-9
d_gene: TRBD1
j_gene: TRBJ1-2

CDR3nt: TGCGCCAGCAGTGAGAACACCGGGCCACGAGACTATGGCTACACCTTC
CDR3aa: CASSENTGPRDYGYTF
abundance: many
len: 16
v_gene: TRBV10-2
d_gene: NA
j_gene: TRBJ1-2

CDR3nt: TGTGCCAGCACCGCCGACAGTCGGCGGGCCGAGACCCAGTACTTC
CDR3aa: CASTADSRRAETQYF
abundance: many
len: 15
v_gene: TRBV7-8
d_gene: NA
j_gene: TRBJ2-5

CDR3nt: TGTGCCAGCAGCTCCGGGCCAGCTCCTAATGAAAAACTGTTTTTT
CDR3aa: CASSSGPAPNEKLFF
abundance: few
len: 15
v_gene: TRBV7-9
d_gene: NA
j_gene: TRBJ1-4

CDR3nt: TGTGCCAGCAGGTCGTTTTTGGGAGCTTTCTTT
CDR3aa: CASRSFLGAFF
abundance: many
len: 11
v_gene: TRBV12-3/TRBV12-4
d_gene: NA
j_gene: TRBJ1-1

CDR3nt: TGTGCCACAGGACTAGCGGGGGGCTCCTACGAGCAGTACTTC
CDR3aa: CATGLAGGSYEQYF
abundance: NA
len: 14
v_gene: TRBV19
d_gene: TRBD2
j_gene: TRBJ2-7

CDR3nt: TGTGCCATCAGTTCTGTGGGCTCTGGGGCCAACGTCCTGACTTTC
CDR3aa: CAISSVGSGANVLTF
abundance: many
len: 15
v_gene: TRBV10-3
d_gene: NA
j_gene: TRBJ2-6

CDR3nt: TGTGCCAGCAGGCCGGGACAGGGACAAGAGACCCAGTACTTC
CDR3aa: CASRPGQGQETQYF
abundance: NA
len: 14
v_gene: TRBV2
d_gene: TRBD1
j_gene: TRBJ2-5

CDR3nt: TGTGCCAGCAGTGAAAGGAACAGGTTAAGTGGCTACACCTTC
CDR3aa: CASSERNRLSGYTF
abundance: NA
len: 14
v_gene: TRBV2
d_gene: NA
j_gene: TRBJ1-2

CDR3nt: TGTGCCAGCAGTTTATTATCAGGGGGCTTTTATGGCTACACCTTC
CDR3aa: CASSLLSGGFYGYTF
abundance: NA
len: 15
v_gene: TRBV27
d_gene: TRBD1
j_gene: TRBJ1-2

CDR3nt: TGTGCCAGCAGCCACCCTTTTAGGGAGACCCAGTACTTC
CDR3aa: CASSHPFRETQYF
abundance: many
len: 13
v_gene: TRBV7-9
d_gene: NA
j_gene: TRBJ2-5

CDR3nt: TGTGCCAGCCTCGGGGACCCTAGCAATCAGCCCCAGCATTTT
CDR3aa: CASLGDPSNQPQHF
abundance: few
len: 14
v_gene: TRBV19
d_gene: NA
j_gene: TRBJ1-5

CDR3nt: TGTGCTGCAGGAGGGGGCCCCCGAAACACCATATATTTT
CDR3aa: CAAGGGPRNTIYF
abundance: NA
len: 13
v_gene: TRBV12-5
d_gene: TRBD1
j_gene: TRBJ1-3

CDR3nt: TGTGCCAGCAGTAAGGTGCCCAGGGCCTATGGCTACACCTTC
CDR3aa: CASSKVPRAYGYTF
abundance: NA
len: 14
v_gene: TRBV6-6
d_gene: NA
j_gene: TRBJ1-2